Listed below are T cell receptor beta chains from one sample, sequenced in a study of cytomegalovirus exposure and HLA in healthy donors. The assay was immunoSEQ multiplex PCR, and TCRdb's table has in-frame clones only and misses some. This table holds more than 60,000 clones. The sample was PBMCs. The receptors shown here come from a boy younger than 18 in good health and CMV-seronegative. Both conserved end residues are part of each CDR3. Each record gives: J gene, V gene, CDR3 protein.

TRBJ1-1 | TRBV29-1 | CSVSRGGGSEAFF
TRBJ1-3 | TRBV18 | CASSRPGNTIYF
TRBJ1-1 | TRBV6-4 | CASKVGTGGTEAFF
TRBJ2-7 | TRBV5-4 | CASSFGTSTYYEQYF
TRBJ2-1 | TRBV5-1 | CASSSRDRARDEQFF
TRBJ1-1 | TRBV10-3 | CAAGGIFSREAFF
TRBJ2-1 | TRBV5-1 | CASSLGTPSSYNEQFF
TRBJ2-7 | TRBV29-1 | CSVISRTAYEQYF
TRBJ2-7 | TRBV4-1 | CASSPLAWTSGTHGEPYEQYF
TRBJ2-2 | TRBV6-5 | CVSSYEGELFF
TRBJ2-2 | TRBV27 | CASSASLAGVTGELFF
TRBJ2-3 | TRBV10-3 | CAIGTSGTDTQYF
TRBJ1-2 | TRBV9 | CASSVSSGQTFNYGYTF
TRBJ1-5 | TRBV4-2 | CASSQDEGQPQHF
TRBJ1-3 | TRBV5-4 | CASSLDGGKTGNTIYF
TRBJ1-1 | TRBV30 | CAWKPEGWAGRPEAFF
TRBJ1-4 | TRBV18 | CASSPSGVNEKLFF
TRBJ2-4 | TRBV2 | CASTLLAGKNIQYF
TRBJ2-4 | TRBV7-8 | CASSLGVAGSLADIQYF
TRBJ2-3 | TRBV18 | CASSPLPPGQETDTQYF
TRBJ2-5 | TRBV7-9 | CASSLPSGQETQYF
TRBJ2-5 | TRBV20-1 | CSAIKETQYF
TRBJ2-5 | TRBV30 | CAWSPLGGFQETQYF
TRBJ2-3 | TRBV5-5 | CASSLATSFPYF
TRBJ2-7 | TRBV27 | CASSFLLNSEQYF
TRBJ1-1 | TRBV5-5 | CASSFAGDIQAFF
TRBJ1-5 | TRBV6-5 | CASNGKGRGQPQHF
TRBJ1-1 | TRBV25-1 | CASSDGGVDTEAWF
TRBJ1-2 | TRBV29-1 | CSVLTDREYGYTF
TRBJ2-3 | TRBV10-3 | CAISSDSASTDTQYF
TRBJ2-3 | TRBV30 | CAWSRGAYTDTQYF
TRBJ1-6 | TRBV30 | CAWGGYNSPLHF
TRBJ1-2 | TRBV6-5 | CASSYRNYGYTF
TRBJ1-2 | TRBV30 | CAWSVAVTDPNNYGYTF
TRBJ1-6 | TRBV18 | CASSSGGDNSPLHF
TRBJ1-3 | TRBV13 | CASSLPQAGNTIYF
TRBJ2-2 | TRBV9 | CASSEPGTGIGELFF
TRBJ1-3 | TRBV13 | CASSRGPSSGNTIYF
TRBJ2-1 | TRBV4-3 | CASSPWTGGEGEQFF
TRBJ2-6 | TRBV10-3 | CAISVGGGTGANVLTF
TRBJ1-1 | TRBV19 | CASSHRGNEAFF
TRBJ1-5 | TRBV4-3 | CASSETVGGGNQPQHF